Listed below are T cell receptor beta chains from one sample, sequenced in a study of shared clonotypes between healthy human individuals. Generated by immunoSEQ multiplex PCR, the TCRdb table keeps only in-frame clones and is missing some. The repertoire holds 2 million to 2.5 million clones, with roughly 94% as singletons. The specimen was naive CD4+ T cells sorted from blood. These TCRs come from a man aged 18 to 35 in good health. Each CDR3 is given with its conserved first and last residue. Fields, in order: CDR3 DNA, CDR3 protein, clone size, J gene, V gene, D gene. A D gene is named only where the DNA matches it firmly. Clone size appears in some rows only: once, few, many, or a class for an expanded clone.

TGCGCCAGCCGCCCGGGACTAGCGGGACCGAGCTCCTACAATGAGCAGTTCTTC,CASRPGLAGPSSYNEQFF,NA,TRBJ2-1,TRBV5-1,TRBD2
TGTGCCAGCAGCCAAGAACCCGATAAACCGGGCAATCAGCCCCAGCACTTT,CASSQEPDKPGNQPQHF,NA,TRBJ1-5,TRBV11-2,NA
TGTGCCAGCAGTCGTCAGGGGGCTGGTAATTCACCCCTCCACTTT,CASSRQGAGNSPLHF,NA,TRBJ1-6,TRBV28,TRBD1
TGCGCCAGCAGCCAAGATCGGACAGTAGAAGCCAAAAACATTCAGTACTTC,CASSQDRTVEAKNIQYF,NA,TRBJ2-4,TRBV4-1,NA
TGCAGCGTCCGGGACAGGGGAGGCTACACCTTC,CSVRDRGGYTF,NA,TRBJ1-2,TRBV29-1,TRBD1
TGCGCCAGCAGCCAAGCCGCAGGATCTCAAGAGACCCAGTACTTC,CASSQAAGSQETQYF,NA,TRBJ2-5,TRBV4-3,NA
TGCGCCAGCAGCCAATTTGGTGGGCGCGGGGTAGAGACCCAGTACTTC,CASSQFGGRGVETQYF,NA,TRBJ2-5,TRBV4-1,NA
TGTGCCAGCAGCTTAGTCCTAGAAGCTTTCTTT,CASSLVLEAFF,NA,TRBJ1-1,TRBV7-9,NA
TGTGCCAGCAGCGAGGGACTAGCGGGGGGGCGGACAGATACGCAGTATTTT,CASSEGLAGGRTDTQYF,NA,TRBJ2-3,TRBV7-2,TRBD2
TGCGCCAGCAGCTTAGGCACAGGGCCGAGTCTATATGGCTACACCTTC,CASSLGTGPSLYGYTF,NA,TRBJ1-2,TRBV5-1,NA
TGCAGCGTTGGTCTGGGGCCCTACTCAGATACGCAGTATTTT,CSVGLGPYSDTQYF,NA,TRBJ2-3,TRBV29-1,NA
TGTGCCAGTAGTATAGTCCAGGGGAGGGGAAGTGAGCCCCAGCATTTT,CASSIVQGRGSEPQHF,NA,TRBJ1-5,TRBV19,NA
TGTGCCAGCAGCGTAGATAGGGATACGCAGTATTTT,CASSVDRDTQYF,NA,TRBJ2-3,TRBV9,NA
TGTGCCAGTAGTGACCCGCTCCTTCGGGATAATTCACCCCTCCACTTT,CASSDPLLRDNSPLHF,NA,TRBJ1-6,TRBV19,NA
TGTGCCAGTAGTAAAAGTCCAGGGGGGGAATCCTACGAGCAGTACTTC,CASSKSPGGESYEQYF,NA,TRBJ2-7,TRBV19,NA
TGTGCCAGCAGGGGACTGGACAGAGAAATTTTCACAGATACGCAGTATTTT,CASRGLDREIFTDTQYF,NA,TRBJ2-3,TRBV2,NA
TGTGCCAGCAGTTATAAAGCGGGGGGGCCGACAGATACGCAGTATTTT,CASSYKAGGPTDTQYF,NA,TRBJ2-3,TRBV6-6,TRBD2
TGTGCCAGCAGTTACGGGGAGCGCTACGAGCAGTACTTC,CASSYGERYEQYF,NA,TRBJ2-7,TRBV6-5,NA
TGTGCCAGCAGCGCAGCCCTTAGCGGGGGGGCCTCGGCCCAGTACTTC,CASSAALSGGASAQYF,NA,TRBJ2-5,TRBV2,TRBD2
TGTGCCAGCAGCCGGGACTTCACAGATACGCAGTATTTT,CASSRDFTDTQYF,NA,TRBJ2-3,TRBV7-2,NA
TGCAGCGTTGAGGCTGGGGCCAACGTCCTGACTTTC,CSVEAGANVLTF,NA,TRBJ2-6,TRBV29-1,NA
TGTGCCAGCAGCTCAAGCGCGAGCTCCTACAATGAGCAGTTCTTC,CASSSSASSYNEQFF,NA,TRBJ2-1,TRBV7-9,NA
TGTGCCAGCAGCGCGGACAGGAGCTCTGGGGCCAACGTCCTGACTTTC,CASSADRSSGANVLTF,NA,TRBJ2-6,TRBV11-2,TRBD1
TGTGCCAGTAGTGCCCCGACAGGTTTTCCCACAGATACGCAGTATTTT,CASSAPTGFPTDTQYF,once,TRBJ2-3,TRBV19,NA
TGTGCCAGCAGCTTCGGTCTAGCGACAGATACGCAGTATTTT,CASSFGLATDTQYF,once,TRBJ2-3,TRBV7-9,NA
TGTGCCAGCTTAGGGCCCGGGAGTTCGGGGTCCTGGTACGAGCAGTACTTC,CASLGPGSSGSWYEQYF,NA,TRBJ2-7,TRBV5-8,NA
TGTGCCAGCAGCGGAACTAGGACAGGGGCTTATAGCAATCAGCCCCAGCATTTT,CASSGTRTGAYSNQPQHF,NA,TRBJ1-5,TRBV7-9,TRBD1
TGTGCCATCAGTGAGTCGACAGGGGCGGGTGAGAATACGCAGTATTTT,CAISESTGAGENTQYF,NA,TRBJ2-3,TRBV10-3,TRBD1
TGTGCCAGCAGCTCCCCCGGGACAGGGACCTATGGCTACACCTTC,CASSSPGTGTYGYTF,NA,TRBJ1-2,TRBV9,TRBD1
TGCGCCAGCAGCCCCGGACAGGCAACAGATACGCAGTATTTT,CASSPGQATDTQYF,NA,TRBJ2-3,TRBV5-1,TRBD1
TGTGCCAGCAGGACAGGGGGCAATGGCTACACCTTC,CASRTGGNGYTF,NA,TRBJ1-2,TRBV2,TRBD1
TGTGCCAGCAGCGGAGGACAGCTCCACCTATTTGAAGCTTTCTTT,CASSGGQLHLFEAFF,NA,TRBJ1-1,TRBV28,NA